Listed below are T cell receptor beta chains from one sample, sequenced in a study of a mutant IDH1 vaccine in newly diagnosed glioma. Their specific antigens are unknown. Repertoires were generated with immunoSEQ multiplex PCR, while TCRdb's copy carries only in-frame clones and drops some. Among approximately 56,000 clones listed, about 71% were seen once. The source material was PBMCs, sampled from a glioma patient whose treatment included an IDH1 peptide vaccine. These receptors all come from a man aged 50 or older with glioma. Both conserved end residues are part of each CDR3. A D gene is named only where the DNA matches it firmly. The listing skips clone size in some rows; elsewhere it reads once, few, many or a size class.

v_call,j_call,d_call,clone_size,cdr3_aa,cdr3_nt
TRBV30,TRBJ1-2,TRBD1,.,CAWRGQGINYGYTF,TGTGCCTGGAGGGGACAGGGGATTAACTATGGCTACACCTTC
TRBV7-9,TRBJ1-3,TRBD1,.,CASSDDRAGNTIYF,TGTGCCAGCAGCGACGACAGGGCTGGAAACACCATATATTTT
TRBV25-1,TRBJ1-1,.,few,CASTGLANTEAFF,TGTGCCAGTACCGGCCTGGCGAACACTGAAGCTTTCTTT
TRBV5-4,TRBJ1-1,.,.,CASSLGPNHESTEAFF,TGTGCCAGCAGCCTCGGTCCCAACCACGAAAGCACTGAAGCTTTCTTT
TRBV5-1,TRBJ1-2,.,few,CASSLEGGNYGYTF,TGCGCCAGCAGCTTGGAAGGGGGAAACTATGGCTACACCTTC
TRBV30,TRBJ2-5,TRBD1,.,CAWSVQQGASETQYF,TGTGCCTGGAGTGTACAACAGGGGGCCTCAGAGACCCAGTACTTC
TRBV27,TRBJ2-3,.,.,CASSFFAGPRAPSTDTQYF,TGTGCCAGCAGTTTCTTCGCGGGACCCAGGGCACCTAGCACAGATACGCAGTATTTT
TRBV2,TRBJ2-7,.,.,CASRLVESYEQYF,TGTGCCAGCAGATTAGTTGAGTCCTACGAGCAGTACTTC
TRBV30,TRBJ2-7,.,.,CAQGSGYEQYF,TGTGCCCAGGGGAGCGGGTACGAGCAGTACTTC
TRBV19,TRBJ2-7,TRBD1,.,CASSMRDSTYEQYF,TGTGCCAGTAGTATGAGGGACAGTACCTACGAGCAGTACTTC
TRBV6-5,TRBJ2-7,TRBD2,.,CASSYRRGGSYEQYF,TGTGCCAGCAGTTACCGGCGGGGGGGATCCTACGAGCAGTACTTC
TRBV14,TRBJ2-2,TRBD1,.,CASSWDRATGELFF,TGTGCCAGCAGCTGGGACAGGGCGACCGGGGAGCTGTTTTTT
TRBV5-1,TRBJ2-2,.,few,CASSLDATNTGELFF,TGCGCCAGCAGCCTTGACGCGACGAACACCGGGGAGCTGTTTTTT
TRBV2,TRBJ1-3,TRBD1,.,CASSQDRLSGNTIYF,TGTGCCAGCAGTCAGGACAGGCTCTCTGGAAACACCATATATTTT
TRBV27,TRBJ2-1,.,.,CASSFRGEQFF,TGTGCCAGCAGTTTCCGCGGTGAGCAGTTCTTC
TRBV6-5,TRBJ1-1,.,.,CASRTASGGSTEAFF,TGTGCCAGCAGAACAGCTTCGGGTGGTAGCACTGAAGCTTTCTTT
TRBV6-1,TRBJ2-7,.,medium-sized,CASRAGFKDEQYF,TGTGCCAGCCGGGCAGGGTTTAAGGACGAGCAGTACTTC